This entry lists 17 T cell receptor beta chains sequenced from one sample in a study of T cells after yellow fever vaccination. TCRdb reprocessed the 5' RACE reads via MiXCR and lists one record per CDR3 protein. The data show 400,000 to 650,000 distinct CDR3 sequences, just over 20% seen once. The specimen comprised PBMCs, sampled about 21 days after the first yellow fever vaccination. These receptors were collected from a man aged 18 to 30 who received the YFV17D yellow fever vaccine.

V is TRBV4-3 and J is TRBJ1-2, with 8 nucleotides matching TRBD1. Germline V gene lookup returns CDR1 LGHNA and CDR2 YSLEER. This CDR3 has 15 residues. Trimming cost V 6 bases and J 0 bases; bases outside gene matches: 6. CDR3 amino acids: CASSDRGSANYGYTF. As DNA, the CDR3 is TGCGCCAGCAGTGACAGGGGATCAGCTAACTATGGCTACACCTTC.

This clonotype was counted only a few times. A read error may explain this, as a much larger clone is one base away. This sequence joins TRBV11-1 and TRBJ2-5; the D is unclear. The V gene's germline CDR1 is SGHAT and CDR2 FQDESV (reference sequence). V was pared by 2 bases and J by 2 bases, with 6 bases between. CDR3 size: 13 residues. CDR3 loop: CASSLRLQETQYF. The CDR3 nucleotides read TGTGCCAGCAGCTTAAGGCTACAAGAGACCCAGTACTTC.

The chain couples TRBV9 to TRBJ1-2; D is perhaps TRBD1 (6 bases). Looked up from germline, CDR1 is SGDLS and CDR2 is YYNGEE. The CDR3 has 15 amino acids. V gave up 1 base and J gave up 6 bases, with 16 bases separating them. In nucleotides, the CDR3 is TGTGCCAGCAGCGTATTCAGTGAGGGGGTGGATGGCTACACCTTC. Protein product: CASSVFSEGVDGYTF.

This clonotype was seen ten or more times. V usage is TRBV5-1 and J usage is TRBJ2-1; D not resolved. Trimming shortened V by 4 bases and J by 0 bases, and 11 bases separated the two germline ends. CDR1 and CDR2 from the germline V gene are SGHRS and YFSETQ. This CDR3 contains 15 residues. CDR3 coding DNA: TGCGCCAGCAGCGCTTTAGGTGGCTCCTACAATGAGCAGTTCTTC. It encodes CASSALGGSYNEQFF.

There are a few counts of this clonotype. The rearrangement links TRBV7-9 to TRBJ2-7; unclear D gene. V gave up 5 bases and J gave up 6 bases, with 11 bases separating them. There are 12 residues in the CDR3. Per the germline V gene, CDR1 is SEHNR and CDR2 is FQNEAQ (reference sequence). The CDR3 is CASSPTAREQYF. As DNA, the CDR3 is TGTGCCAGCAGCCCCACAGCCCGCGAGCAGTACTTC.

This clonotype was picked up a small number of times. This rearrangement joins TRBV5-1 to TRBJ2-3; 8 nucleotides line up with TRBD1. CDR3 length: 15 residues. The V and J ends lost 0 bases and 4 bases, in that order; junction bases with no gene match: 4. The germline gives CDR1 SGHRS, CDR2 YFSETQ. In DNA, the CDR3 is TGCGCCAGCAGCTTGGGAAGGACAGGGTCAGATACGCAGTATTTT. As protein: CASSLGRTGSDTQYF.

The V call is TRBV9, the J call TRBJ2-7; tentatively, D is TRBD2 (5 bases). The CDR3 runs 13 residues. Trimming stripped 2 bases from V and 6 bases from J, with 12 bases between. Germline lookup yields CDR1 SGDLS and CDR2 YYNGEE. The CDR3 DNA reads TGTGCCAGCAGCGTTTCATCGGACTCCGAGCAGTACTTC. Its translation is CASSVSSDSEQYF.

The CDR3 here is CASSQVDTSREQYF. CDR3 sequence (DNA): TGCGCCAGCAGCCAAGTTGACACTTCCCGAGAGCAGTACTTC. The chain joins TRBV4-1 to TRBJ2-7, with D uncertain. The germline V gene has CDR1 MGHRA and CDR2 YSYEKL. Trimming took off 1 base at V and 7 bases at J, with 14 bases between the two ends. This CDR3 contains 14 residues.

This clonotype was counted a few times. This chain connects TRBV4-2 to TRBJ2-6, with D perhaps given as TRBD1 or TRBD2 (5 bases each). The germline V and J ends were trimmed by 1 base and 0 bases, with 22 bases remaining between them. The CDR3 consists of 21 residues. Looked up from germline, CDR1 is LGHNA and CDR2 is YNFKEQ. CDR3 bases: TGTGCCAGCAGCCAAGGGGGGTTTCAGAGGGTCTCCATCTCTGGGGCCAACGTCCTGACTTTC. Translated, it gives CASSQGGFQRVSISGANVLTF.

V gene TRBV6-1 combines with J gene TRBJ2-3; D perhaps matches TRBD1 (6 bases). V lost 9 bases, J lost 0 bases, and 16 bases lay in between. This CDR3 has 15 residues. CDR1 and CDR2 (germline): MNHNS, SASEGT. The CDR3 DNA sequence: TGTGCCAGTAATGAGGGCAGGGGAAGCACAGATACGCAGTATTTT. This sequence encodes CASNEGRGSTDTQYF.

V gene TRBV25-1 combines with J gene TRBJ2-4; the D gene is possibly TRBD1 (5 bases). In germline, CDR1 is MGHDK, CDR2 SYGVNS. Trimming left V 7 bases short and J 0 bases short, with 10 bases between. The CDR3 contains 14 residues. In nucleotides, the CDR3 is TGTGCCAGCACACCCCAGGGAGCCAAAAACATTCAGTACTTC. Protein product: CASTPQGAKNIQYF.

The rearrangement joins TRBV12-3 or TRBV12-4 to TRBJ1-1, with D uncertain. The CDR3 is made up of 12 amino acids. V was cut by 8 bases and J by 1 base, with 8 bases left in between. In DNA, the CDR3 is TGTGCCAGCCGAGGGTGGAACACTGAAGCTTTCTTT. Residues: CASRGWNTEAFF.

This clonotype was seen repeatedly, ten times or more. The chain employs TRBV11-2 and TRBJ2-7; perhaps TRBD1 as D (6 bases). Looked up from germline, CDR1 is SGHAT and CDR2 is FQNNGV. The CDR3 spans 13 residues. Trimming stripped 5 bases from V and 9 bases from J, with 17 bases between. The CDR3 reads CASSQTEGVGQYF. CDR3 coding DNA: TGTGCCAGCAGCCAAACCGAGGGGGTTGGGCAGTACTTC.

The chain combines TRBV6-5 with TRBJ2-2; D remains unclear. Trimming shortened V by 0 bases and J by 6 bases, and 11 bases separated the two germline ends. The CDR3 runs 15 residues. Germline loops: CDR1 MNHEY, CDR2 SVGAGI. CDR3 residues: CASSYSGPDPGELFF. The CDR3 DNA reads TGTGCCAGCAGTTACTCCGGGCCTGACCCCGGGGAGCTGTTTTTT.

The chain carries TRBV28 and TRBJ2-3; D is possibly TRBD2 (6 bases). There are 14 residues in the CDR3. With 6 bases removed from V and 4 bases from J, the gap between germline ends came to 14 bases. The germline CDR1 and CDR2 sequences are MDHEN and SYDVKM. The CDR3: CASSRLDSPDTQYF. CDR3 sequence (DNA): TGTGCCAGCAGCCGACTAGATAGCCCAGATACGCAGTATTTT.

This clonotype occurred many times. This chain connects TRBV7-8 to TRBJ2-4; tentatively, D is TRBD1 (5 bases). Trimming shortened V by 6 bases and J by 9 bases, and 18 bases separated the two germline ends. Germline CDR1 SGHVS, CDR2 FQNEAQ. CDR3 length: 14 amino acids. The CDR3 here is CASSLDRGGVIQYF. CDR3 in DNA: TGTGCCAGCAGTTTGGATAGGGGTGGGGTCATTCAGTACTTC.

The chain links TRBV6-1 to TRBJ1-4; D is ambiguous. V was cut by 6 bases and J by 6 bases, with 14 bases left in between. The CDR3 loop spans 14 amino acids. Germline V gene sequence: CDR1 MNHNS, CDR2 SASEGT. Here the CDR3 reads CASSLRATYEKLFF. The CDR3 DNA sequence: TGTGCCAGCAGCCTCCGGGCCACGTATGAAAAACTGTTTTTT.